This T cell receptor beta chain was observed in a study of memory CD4+ T cells and cytomegalovirus serostatus. Overall study context: Donors were healthy Belgian adults, under 10 CMV seropositive and approximately 25 seronegative.

Single viable CD3+CD4+CD8-CD45RO+ cells were sorted as the memory CD4+ T cells. CD4+ T cells were isolated by positive magnetic selection. Study conclusions and caveats: Suggested: most of the CMV-linked TCR signature lies in CD4+ memory cells.

V dropped 5 bases and J dropped 7 bases, with 18 bases sitting between them. Germline V gene sequence: CDR1 SNHLY, CDR2 FYNNEI. CDR3 length equals 15 residues. Details on this clone: Its antigen is unknown.

Assay used: immunoSEQ multiplex PCR; TCRdb lists only in-frame clones, some missing. In the table there are around 50,000 clones, about 81% of which are singletons. The TCR sequence derives from an adult in good health and CMV-seronegative. The chain couples TRBV2 to TRBJ1-5; TRBD1 might be the D (6 bases). The sample comprised memory CD4+ T cells from blood. CDR3 in amino acids: CASSQRGGPEQPQHF. The DNA for the CDR3 is TGTGCCAGCAGTCAGCGGGGGGGGCCGGAACAGCCCCAGCATTTT.